This is a list of T cell receptor beta chains from one sample in a study of T cells in Graves' hyperthyroidism and ophthalmopathy. TCRdb reprocessed the multiplex PCR reads with MiXCR, giving one entry per CDR3 protein. The sample lists about 380,000 distinct CDR3 sequences; roughly 13% were seen once. The sequencing input was blood. All receptors come from a woman aged 55-75 years with Graves' hyperthyroidism. Each CDR3 is given with its conserved first and last residue. Each record gives: J gene, D gene, clone size, V gene, CDR3 DNA, CDR3 protein. A D gene is named only where the DNA matches it firmly. Clone sizes are shown as how often the clone was seen (once, few, many) or a class if it is expanded.

TRBJ2-5,-,many,TRBV9,TGTGCCAGCAGCCCCGGAGGCTGGTCAGAGGGGACCCAGTACTTC,CASSPGGWSEGTQYF
TRBJ2-5,-,many,TRBV13,TGTGCCAGCAGCTTAAGGGCGGGGGACAGACAAGAGACCCAGTACTTC,CASSLRAGDRQETQYF
TRBJ2-7,TRBD2,many,TRBV20-1,TGCAGTGCTATCATCGGGGGGGGGACCGCCTACGAGCAGTACTTC,CSAIIGGGTAYEQYF
TRBJ2-5,TRBD2,many,TRBV20-1,TGCAGTGCGACTAGCGGGCGTCAAGAGACCCAGTACTTC,CSATSGRQETQYF
TRBJ2-1,TRBD2,many,TRBV20-1,TGCAGTGCCGAGGGACTAGCGGACAATGAGCAGTTCTTC,CSAEGLADNEQFF
TRBJ1-3,-,once,TRBV29-1,TGCAGCGCCACTGTGACCCTTTCTGGAAACACCATATATTTT,CSATVTLSGNTIYF
TRBJ2-3,-,many,TRBV12-3/TRBV12-4,TGTGCCAGCAGCGTCGGGCCCCGAGATACGCAGTATTTT,CASSVGPRDTQYF
TRBJ2-2,-,few,TRBV19,TGTGCCAGTAGTATAACAGATCCCGCGAGGGGTGCCGGGGAGCTGTTTTTT,CASSITDPARGAGELFF
TRBJ2-2,TRBD2,once,TRBV10-3,TGTGCCATCAGAGTTACTAGCGCCGGGGAGCTGTTTTTT,CAIRVTSAGELFF
TRBJ2-7,-,many,TRBV10-3,TGTGCCATCAATTCGCCGGGACGGACTGATGGGGTGCAGTACTTC,CAINSPGRTDGVQYF